This T cell receptor beta chain was obtained from a study of T cell repertoires in ileal Crohn's disease. Study-level results: Every patient over 26.8% clonality showed endoscopic recurrence. High-frequency clones were more common in sorted CD8 than CD4 cells.

Sequenced by immunoSEQ multiplex PCR; TCRdb stores in-frame clones only, minus some. This table has over 3,500 clones, roughly three quarters appearing once. CDR1 is SGHTS, CDR2 YDEGEE, per germline. This CDR3 region has 15 residues. V lost 2 bases to trimming and J lost 0 bases, with 9 bases between them. By its share, this clone is large. What it binds is not known. The time point is: neoterminal ileum biopsy at postoperative endoscopy, about 6 months after surgery. This clonotype was obtained from an adult with Crohn's disease. The V call is TRBV5-8, the J call TRBJ1-3; D remains ambiguous. Sample: ileal tissue. CDR3 in amino acids: CASSFDGSSGNTIYF. The CDR3 DNA is TGTGCCAGCAGCTTTGATGGGAGCTCTGGAAACACCATATATTTT.